This T cell receptor beta chain originates from a study of shared clonotypes between healthy human individuals. Background on the study: Researchers assigned three CD4 naive, three CD4 memory, two CD8 naive and one CD8 memory plate to each donor.

With regard to this clone: What it binds is unknown.

Using immunoSEQ multiplex PCR, the repertoire was profiled, and TCRdb retains in-frame clones only, with some absent. The table lists a few million clones, about 92% of them singletons, with roughly 0.13% in the top ten. Study-level results: Sharing across a few donors was seen in roughly 5% of naive CD4 clonotypes.

The study drew all its donors from Caucasian adults living in Nashville, Tennessee. The receptor was derived from a man aged 18-30 years in good health. Sequences were obtained from naive CD4+ T cells sorted from blood. Subset given: CD45RA+ positively selected.

The CDR3 sequence: CASSFTGTVASPLHF. The CDR3 DNA follows: TGTGCCAGCAGTTTTACCGGGACAGTAGCATCACCCCTCCACTTT. The chain carries TRBV6-5 and TRBJ1-6; 7 bases line up with TRBD1. The CDR3 is 15 residues long. Trimming at V came to 4 bases and at J to 10 bases, leaving 10 bases not matched to a gene. The germline gives CDR1 MNHEY, CDR2 SVGAGI.